This T cell receptor beta chain stems from a study of CXCR3-negative and CXCR3-positive naive CD8 T cells. Germline V gene data show CDR1 as ENHRY and CDR2 as SYGVKD. The CDR3 runs to 15 residues. 5' RACE that incorporated UMI labels was used to prepare the TRB cDNA libraries. TCRdb reprocessed the 5' RACE reads, keeping one entry per CDR3 protein, no DNA. Listed are 69,000 or so distinct CDR3 sequences; about 1.5% falls within the top ten. This rearrangement joins TRBV10-3 to TRBJ1-6. The source of this sequence is a human donor in good health. Some clones in this sample may be carry-over from other donors' samples. The sequenced sample consisted of naive CXCR3- CD8+ T cells from blood. Specified subset: CD45RO-CCR7+CD27+CD95- naive CD8+ T cells lacking CXCR3 (TNR3-). The CDR3 loop reads CAISESADYNSPLHF.